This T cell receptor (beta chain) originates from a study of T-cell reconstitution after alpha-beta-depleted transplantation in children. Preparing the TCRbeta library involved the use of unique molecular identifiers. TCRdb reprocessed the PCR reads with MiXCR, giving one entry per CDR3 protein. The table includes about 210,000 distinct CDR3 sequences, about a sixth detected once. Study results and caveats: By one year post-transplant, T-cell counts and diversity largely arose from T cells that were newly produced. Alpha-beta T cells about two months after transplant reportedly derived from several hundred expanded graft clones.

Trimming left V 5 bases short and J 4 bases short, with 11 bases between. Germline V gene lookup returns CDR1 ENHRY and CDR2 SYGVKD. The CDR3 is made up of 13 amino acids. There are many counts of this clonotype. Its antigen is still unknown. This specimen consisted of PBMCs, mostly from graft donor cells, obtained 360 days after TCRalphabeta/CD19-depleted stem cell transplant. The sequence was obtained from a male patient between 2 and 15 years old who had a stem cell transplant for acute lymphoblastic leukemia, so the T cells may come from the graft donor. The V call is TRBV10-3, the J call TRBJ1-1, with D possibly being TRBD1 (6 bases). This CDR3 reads CAISQGRGTEAFF. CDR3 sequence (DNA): TGTGCCATCAGTCAGGGGCGCGGCACTGAAGCTTTCTTT.